This entry features one TCR beta chain sequence. Germline trimming cut 7 bases from V and 5 bases from J; bases unmatched to any gene: 10. CDR1 and CDR2 from the germline V gene are MNHNY and SVGAGI (reference sequence). This CDR3 spans 15 amino acids. These data belong to a study of radiation and T cells in renal cell carcinoma. Across the whole study: Nephrectomy followed 15 Gy stereotactic body radiation by 4 weeks.

This table comes from immunoSEQ multiplex PCR, and its TCRdb copy is limited to in-frame clones, with some not included. Of approximately 120,000 clones in the sample, roughly four fifths were seen once. The time point was: baseline pretreatment blood. Treatment of the sample: 15 Gy SBRT to primary tumor, nephrectomy 4 weeks later. The sequencing used blood, collected from a patient whose treatment included radiotherapy and nephrectomy. This TCR was recovered from a woman aged 55-69 years with renal cell carcinoma. The chain carries TRBV6-6 and TRBJ2-2; the match to TRBD1 covers 7 bases. As DNA, the CDR3 is TGTGCCAGCATGGGATTGGACAGGCGGACCGGGGAGCTGTTTTTT. Translation: CASMGLDRRTGELFF.